This T cell receptor (beta chain) originates from a study of T cell responses to AZD1222 COVID-19 vaccine (dated by TCRdb to the early 2020s). About the full investigation: AZD1222 recipients given second doses at about 4 weeks or at about 12 weeks were pooled, since spike-specific TCR depth and breadth were not found to differ between the two schedules. Trial participants were enrolled by age into subgroups of 18-55, 56-69 and 70-plus years, and about 150, 27 and 61 TCR-sequenced participants, respectively, were included in these subgroups. TCR sequencing covered roughly 230 trial participants: 207 given two doses of AZD1222 and 26 given two doses of MenACWY control vaccine.

Regarding this clone: Its antigen is still unknown. No much larger clone is present one base from it, and per-base qualities are unavailable.

V drops 4 bases and J drops 6 bases, leaving 8 bases in between. Measured from the cysteine to the phenylalanine, the CDR3 is 12 residues long. CDR3 DNA only is kept here, 36 bases in frame from base 1. The germline V gene (reference sequence) provides CDR1 SEHNR and CDR2 FQNEAQ. The CDR3 regions of human TCRbeta chains were subjected to immunosequencing. Processing in the source paper ran as follows. TCRs in the repertoires were compared against a reference library of SARS-CoV-2-specific TCRs that had been generated with the MIRA antigen-specificity platform. Breadth was defined as the fraction of unique TCRs that were SARS-CoV-2-associated. Depth was defined as the fraction of total T cells that were SARS-CoV-2-associated. Using the MIRA data, each spike-specific TCR was mapped to the spike region that the TCR reacts to and placed in a CD4 or CD8 class. Log10-transformed breadth and depth values were compared by one-way ANOVA with Sidak's multiple comparisons tests. TCRdb took over this immuneACCESS table, retaining in-frame rearrangements with V and J assigned. Such tables are incomplete; in checked studies, under half of the missing clones stem from an unresolved V gene, and the remainder is unexplained. Clone size and V and J calls were adopted from that table, with D and trimming inferred from the DNA. This sample comprises tens of thousands of clones, 90% of them detected only once. 4.2% of the sample is in the top ten clones.

General findings and caveats noted by the study authors: Vaccine-associated CD4 TCRs spanned the whole spike protein, with dominant responses in regions 160-218 and 743-854. Participants were mostly white British and included more females than males, and it was suggested by the authors that clonal diversity may have been underestimated. In the small 56-69-year group, the increase in depth fell short of significance, most likely because of low power. No day 14 peak-response samples were available, so repertoires were characterized only after the peak T cell response. Nearly half of unique spike-specific TCRs reportedly recognized epitopes outside regions mutated in the B.1.351 and B.1.1.7 variants. Only five to seven AZD1222 recipients were SARS-CoV-2 seropositive at baseline, limiting conclusions about previously exposed vaccinees. A significant rise in spike-specific TCR breadth and depth was observed after two AZD1222 doses relative to day 0 and relative to MenACWY recipients.

This sample's time point label indicates: baseline before first vaccination. Vaccinee samples were obtained from the UK trials COV001 and COV002, which included a single-blind randomized controlled phase 2/3 trial of AZD1222 (ChAdOx1 nCoV-19) in healthy adults. For TCRbeta chain sequencing, PBMC samples from trial participants were taken at day 0 and at day 28 after the second dose. The chain is made from TRBV7-9 and TRBJ2-3; no D gene can be assigned with confidence. The sequenced sample was peripheral blood, obtained on day 0 of AZD1222 vaccination. The source is an adult in good health. The CDR3 sequence is CASSSDSDTQYF. The DNA sequence is as follows: TGTGCCAGCAGCTCAGACTCCGATACGCAGTATTTT.